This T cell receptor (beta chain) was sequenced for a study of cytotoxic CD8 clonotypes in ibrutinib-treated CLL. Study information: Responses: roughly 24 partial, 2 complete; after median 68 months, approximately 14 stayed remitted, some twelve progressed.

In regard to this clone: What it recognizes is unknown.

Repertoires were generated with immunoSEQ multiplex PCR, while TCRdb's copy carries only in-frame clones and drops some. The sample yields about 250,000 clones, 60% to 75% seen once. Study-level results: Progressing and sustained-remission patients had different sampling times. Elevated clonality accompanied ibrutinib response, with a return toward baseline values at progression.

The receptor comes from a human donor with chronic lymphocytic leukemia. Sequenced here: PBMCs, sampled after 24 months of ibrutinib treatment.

The DNA of the CDR3 is TGTGCCAGCAGCCAAGGGTTGCAGGGGGATTCACCCCTCCACTTT. Protein sequence: CASSQGLQGDSPLHF. This chain connects TRBV4-2 to TRBJ1-6, with 7 bases that match TRBD1. Trimming at V came to 1 base and at J to 8 bases, leaving 5 bases not matched to a gene. CDR3 size: 15 residues. CDR1 and CDR2 from the germline V gene are LGHNA and YNFKEQ.